A single sample is the source of the 10 T cell receptor beta chains below, sequenced in a study of Graves' ophthalmopathy and Graves' hyperthyroidism (dated by TCRdb to the late 2010s). For sequencing, an Illumina HiSeq 2000 was employed. For repertoire sequencing, the TCR beta CDR3 regions were amplified from RNA transcripts. The first round of RT-PCR was done with HTBI primers and the Qiagen OneStep RT-PCR kit, and was followed by a second round of multiplex PCR, then size selection and purification. TCRdb reran the public reads through fastp at Q25 and MiXCR, keeping productive beta chains. Entries that share a CDR3 protein sequence are merged under the most common genes and DNA. The table for this sample lists over 150,000 distinct CDR3 sequences; under 40% of them were counted only once. Approximately 5.5% of the sample is held by the ten biggest clonotypes. The material sequenced was peripheral blood. Receptors originate from a woman between 40 and 50 years old with Graves' ophthalmopathy. Donor details come from another sample of the same person, matched by shared clones.

This clonotype was detected ten times or more. The CDR3 DNA follows: TGTGCCAGCAGTTCACCCGGGGGGGAAGAGACCCAGTACTTC. Translation gives CASSSPGGEETQYF. The chain joins TRBV28 to TRBJ2-5; 8 bases are shared with TRBD2. CDR1 and CDR2 (germline): MDHEN, SYDVKM. The junction had 4 bases not matched to a gene; V was cut back by 4 bases and J by 3 bases. This CDR3 comprises 14 residues.

This clonotype was observed at least ten times. The chain carries TRBV7-3 and TRBJ1-1; TRBD1 aligns across 9 bases. The V segment lost 1 base and the J segment 1 base; nucleotides outside the gene matches: 1. Germline CDR1 reads SGHTA; CDR2 reads FQGTGA. The CDR3 contains 15 residues. The CDR3 region has the DNA TGTGCCAGCAGCTTAATGGGACAGGGGAACACTGAAGCTTTCTTT. It codes for CASSLMGQGNTEAFF.

This clonotype was observed a handful of times. The chain combines TRBV7-2 with TRBJ2-2, with no clear D. The CDR3 length is 13 residues. V lost 0 bases and J 6 bases, leaving 5 bases between the germline ends. CDR1 is SGHTA, CDR2 FQGNSA, per germline. CDR3 DNA sequence: TGTGCCAGCAGCTTAGCGTGGGCCGGGGAGCTGTTTTTT. Translation gives CASSLAWAGELFF.

This clonotype appeared many times. The chain recombines TRBV29-1 with TRBJ1-1; D ambiguous. The CDR3 extends over 14 amino acids. Trimming cost V 7 bases and J 0 bases, with 15 bases left between them. Per germline, CDR1 SQVTM and CDR2 ANQGSEA. The CDR3 region is CSGLRPGLNTEAFF. The CDR3 DNA reads TGCAGCGGTCTAAGACCTGGACTGAACACTGAAGCTTTCTTT. Complete variable domain (other parts from reference TRBV29-1 and TRBJ1-1): SAVISQKPSRDICQRGTSLTIQCQVDSQVTMMFWYRQQPGQSLTLIATANQGSEATYESGFVIDKFPISRPNLTFSTLTVSNMSPEDSSIYLCSGLRPGLNTEAFFGQGTRLTVV.

This clonotype came up many times. The chain carries TRBV4-2 and TRBJ1-1; D gene unclear. Per the germline V gene, CDR1 is LGHNA and CDR2 is YNFKEQ. The V end was cut by 0 bases, the J end by 2 bases, with 19 bases between. The length of the CDR3 is 18 residues. CDR3 nucleotide sequence: TGTGCCAGCAGCCAAGATTACCCCCCCGGGAGTGGAAACACTGAAGCTTTCTTT. Encoded protein: CASSQDYPPGSGNTEAFF.

V usage is TRBV6-4 and J usage is TRBJ1-5, with 10 bases aligning to TRBD1. Germline CDR1 MRHNA, CDR2 SNTAGT. V trimming: 5 bases; J trimming: 0 bases; junction bases outside the gene matches: 7. The CDR3 has 17 amino acids. CDR3 nucleotides: TGTGCCAGCAGTCGACAGGGGGCGGGGTATAGCAATCAGCCCCAGCATTTT. Translation: CASSRQGAGYSNQPQHF.

The chain has TRBV27 and TRBJ1-1, with 7 bases lining up with TRBD1. Looked up from germline, CDR1 is MNHEY and CDR2 is SMNVEV (reference sequence). The CDR3 has 16 residues. J gave up 1 base and V 5 bases, and 10 bases lay outside the gene matches. Here the CDR3 DNA reads TGTGCCAGCAGTCTGGTGCGGACAGGACCGAACACTGAAGCTTTCTTT. Its protein product is CASSLVRTGPNTEAFF.

This clonotype was seen many times. The rearrangement joins TRBV28 to TRBJ1-6, with a tentative D call TRBD1 (5 bases). Trimming cost V 5 bases and J 8 bases, with 13 bases left between them. CDR1 is MDHEN, CDR2 SYDVKM, per germline. The CDR3 sequence is 14 residues long. CDR3 sequence reads: CASSPPTDYSPLHF. Written as DNA, the CDR3 is TGTGCCAGCAGTCCCCCGACAGATTATTCACCCCTCCACTTT.

The chain links TRBV7-2 to TRBJ2-7, with a tentative D call TRBD1 (6 bases). Trimming cost V 5 bases and J 12 bases, with 23 bases left between them. There are 14 residues in the CDR3. CDR1 and CDR2 from the germline V gene are SGHTA and FQGNSA. The CDR3 loop is CASSPARTAPLLYF. DNA of the CDR3: TGTGCCAGCAGCCCAGCCCGGACAGCACCACTATTGTACTTC. Full variable domain (outside the CDR3, taken from reference TRBV7-2 and TRBJ2-7): GAGVSQSPSNKVTEKGKDVELRCDPISGHTALYWYRQSLGQGLEFLIYFQGNSAPDKSGLPSDRFSAERTGGSVSTLTIQRTQQEDSAVYLCASSPARTAPLLYFGPGTRLTVT.

The chain uses TRBV7-2 and TRBJ2-7; D uncertain. The CDR3 is 14 residues long. The V end lost 1 base, the J end lost 3 bases, and 10 bases lay between the germline ends. Germline CDR1 reads SGHTA; CDR2 reads FQGNSA. The CDR3 here is CASSLVGQFYEQYF. In DNA, the CDR3 is TGTGCCAGCAGCTTAGTGGGCCAGTTCTACGAGCAGTACTTC.